What follows is one T cell receptor (beta chain) and its context. Its antigen is not identified. This PCR relied on a set of 60 Vbeta primers and 13 Jbeta primers. Measured with immunoSEQ multiplex PCR; TCRdb has only the in-frame clones, and not every one. The sample contains some 170,000 clones, 78% of which appear only once. This sample is part of a study of cytomegalovirus exposure and HLA in healthy donors. Trimming left V 1 base short and J 4 bases short, with 9 bases between. The CDR3 sequence is 14 residues long. In germline, CDR1 is LNHDA, CDR2 SQIVND (reference sequence). Study results and limitations: TRBV6-2, TRBV6-3 and some other V segments were excluded as indistinguishable.

The TCR sequence derives from a female donor in good health and CMV-seronegative. This chain joins TRBV19 and TRBJ2-3; D is perhaps TRBD1 (5 bases). The sequenced sample was PBMCs. CDR3 sequence reads: CASSIGQYSDTQYF. DNA of the CDR3: TGTGCCAGTAGTATAGGACAGTACTCAGATACGCAGTATTTT.